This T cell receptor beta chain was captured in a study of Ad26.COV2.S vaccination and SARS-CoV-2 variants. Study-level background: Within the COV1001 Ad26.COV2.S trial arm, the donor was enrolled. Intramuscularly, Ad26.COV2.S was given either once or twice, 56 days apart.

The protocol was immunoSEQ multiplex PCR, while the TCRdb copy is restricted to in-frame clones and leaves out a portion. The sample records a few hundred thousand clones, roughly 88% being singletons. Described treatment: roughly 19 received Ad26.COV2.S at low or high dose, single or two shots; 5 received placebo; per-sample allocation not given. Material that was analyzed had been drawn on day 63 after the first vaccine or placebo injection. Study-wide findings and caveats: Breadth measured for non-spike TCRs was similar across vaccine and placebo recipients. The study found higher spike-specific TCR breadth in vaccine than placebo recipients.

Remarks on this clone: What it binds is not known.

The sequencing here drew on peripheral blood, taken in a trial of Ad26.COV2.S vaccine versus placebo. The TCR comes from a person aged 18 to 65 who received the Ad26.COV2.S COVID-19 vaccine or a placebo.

CDR3 sequence: CASSQNRAGHYGYTF. DNA for the CDR3: TGTGCCAGCAGTCAGAATCGGGCAGGGCACTATGGCTACACCTTC. The chain recombines TRBV2 with TRBJ1-2; maybe TRBD1 (5 bases). This CDR3 is 15 amino acids long. Trimming stripped 5 bases from V and 3 bases from J, with 16 bases between. Germline CDR1 is SNHLY and CDR2 is FYNNEI.